This TCR beta chain appears in the sequencing data of a study of early T cells in non-severe SARS-CoV-2 infection. The ends lost 4 bases at V and 1 base at J; junction bases unmatched: 16. The germline CDR1 and CDR2 sequences are SGHRS and YFSETQ. The CDR3 is made up of 19 amino acids. Each single cDNA molecule received a unique molecular identifier. TCRdb re-analysed the 5' RACE reads in MiXCR, keeping a single row per CDR3 protein. The sample carries about 80,000 distinct CDR3 sequences, over 10% recorded once. Material for sequencing was whole blood. This TCR was recovered from an adult who was a healthcare worker with PCR-confirmed SARS-CoV-2 infection or an uninfected control (not recorded which). The chain carries TRBV5-1 and TRBJ2-3; 9 positions match TRBD1. The CDR3 here is CASSKAPGTGSVGTDTQYF. The CDR3, as DNA: TGCGCCAGCAGCAAAGCGCCCGGGACAGGGAGTGTCGGCACAGATACGCAGTATTTT. The complete variable domain, with remaining parts taken from reference TRBV5-1 and TRBJ2-3, reads KAGVTQTPRYLIKTRGQQVTLSCSPISGHRSVSWYQQTPGQGLQFLFEYFSETQRNKGNFPGRFSGRQFSNSRSEMNVSTLELGDSALYLCASSKAPGTGSVGTDTQYFGPGTRLTVL.